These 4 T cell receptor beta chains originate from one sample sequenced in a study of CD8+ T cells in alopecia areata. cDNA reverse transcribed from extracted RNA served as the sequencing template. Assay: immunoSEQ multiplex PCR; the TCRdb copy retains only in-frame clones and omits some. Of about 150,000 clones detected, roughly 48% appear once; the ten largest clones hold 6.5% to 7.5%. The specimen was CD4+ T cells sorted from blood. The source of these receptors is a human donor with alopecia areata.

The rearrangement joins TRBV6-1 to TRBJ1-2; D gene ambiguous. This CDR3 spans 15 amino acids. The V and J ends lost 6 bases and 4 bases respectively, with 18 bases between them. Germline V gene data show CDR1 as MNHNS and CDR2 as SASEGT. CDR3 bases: TGTGCCAGCAGCGCCTCGCCCCTAGGTGCCTATGGCTACACCTTC. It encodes CASSASPLGAYGYTF.

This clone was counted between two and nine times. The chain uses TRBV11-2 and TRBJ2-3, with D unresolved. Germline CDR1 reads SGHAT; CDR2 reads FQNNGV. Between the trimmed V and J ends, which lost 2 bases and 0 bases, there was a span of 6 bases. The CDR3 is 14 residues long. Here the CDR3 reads CASSLLRSTDTQYF. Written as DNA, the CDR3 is TGTGCCAGCAGCTTACTCCGGAGCACAGATACGCAGTATTTT.

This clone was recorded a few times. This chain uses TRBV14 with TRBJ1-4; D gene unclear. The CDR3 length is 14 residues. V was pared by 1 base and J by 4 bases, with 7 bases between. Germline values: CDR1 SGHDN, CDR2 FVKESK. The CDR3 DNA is TGTGCCAGCAGCCAAGGTCGGGTTAATGAAAAACTGTTTTTT. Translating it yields CASSQGRVNEKLFF.

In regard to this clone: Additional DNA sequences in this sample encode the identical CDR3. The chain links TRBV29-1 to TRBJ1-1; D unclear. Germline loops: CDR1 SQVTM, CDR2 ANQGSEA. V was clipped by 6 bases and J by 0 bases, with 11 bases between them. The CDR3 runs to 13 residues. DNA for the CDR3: TGCAGCGTGGAGGGCCAAATGAACACTGAAGCTTTCTTT. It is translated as CSVEGQMNTEAFF.